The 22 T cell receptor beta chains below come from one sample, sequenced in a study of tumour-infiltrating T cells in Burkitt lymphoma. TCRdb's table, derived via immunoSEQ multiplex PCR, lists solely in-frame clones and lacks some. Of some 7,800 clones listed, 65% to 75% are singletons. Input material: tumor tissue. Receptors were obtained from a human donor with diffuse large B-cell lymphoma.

The CDR3 reads CASSVELAGGLQETQYF. The CDR3 bases are TGTGCCAGCAGCGTAGAGCTAGCGGGGGGCCTCCAAGAGACCCAGTACTTC. The J gene is TRBJ2-5, the V gene TRBV9, with TRBD2 matching over 11 bases. Germline assignment: CDR1 SGDLS and CDR2 YYNGEE. Trimming took 0 bases from V and 1 from J; bases not matched to a gene: 5. This CDR3 is 17 amino acids long.

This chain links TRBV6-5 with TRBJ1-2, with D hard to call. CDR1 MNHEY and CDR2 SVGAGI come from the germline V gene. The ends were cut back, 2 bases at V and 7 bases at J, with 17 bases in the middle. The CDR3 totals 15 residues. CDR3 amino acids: CASSYTNDVWAGYTF. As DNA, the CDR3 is TGTGCCAGCAGTTACACGAATGACGTTTGGGCTGGCTACACCTTC.

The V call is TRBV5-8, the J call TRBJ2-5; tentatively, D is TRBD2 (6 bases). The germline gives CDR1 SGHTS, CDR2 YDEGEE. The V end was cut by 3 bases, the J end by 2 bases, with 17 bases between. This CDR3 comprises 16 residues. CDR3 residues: CASSSLGLAIQETQYF. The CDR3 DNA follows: TGTGCCAGCAGCTCTCTCGGGCTAGCGATTCAAGAGACCCAGTACTTC. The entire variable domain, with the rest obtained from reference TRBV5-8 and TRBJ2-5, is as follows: EAGVTQSPTHLIKTRGQQATLRCSPISGHTSVYWYQQALGLGLQFLLWYDEGEERNRGNFPPRFSGRQFPNYSSELNVNALELEDSALYLCASSSLGLAIQETQYFGPGTRLLVL.

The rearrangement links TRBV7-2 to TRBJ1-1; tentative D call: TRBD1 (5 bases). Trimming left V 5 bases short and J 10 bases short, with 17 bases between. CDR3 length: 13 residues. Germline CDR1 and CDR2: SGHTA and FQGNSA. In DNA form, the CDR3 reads TGTGCCAGCAGCCCCTATTTGCCTGGGGGAGCTTTCTTT. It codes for CASSPYLPGGAFF.

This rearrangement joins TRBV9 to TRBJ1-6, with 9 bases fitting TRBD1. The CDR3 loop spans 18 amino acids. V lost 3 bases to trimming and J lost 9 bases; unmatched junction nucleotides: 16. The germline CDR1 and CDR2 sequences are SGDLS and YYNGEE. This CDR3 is CASSASTGGAFLSSPLHF. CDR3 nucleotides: TGTGCCAGCAGCGCCTCGACAGGGGGGGCCTTTCTTTCTTCACCCCTCCACTTT.

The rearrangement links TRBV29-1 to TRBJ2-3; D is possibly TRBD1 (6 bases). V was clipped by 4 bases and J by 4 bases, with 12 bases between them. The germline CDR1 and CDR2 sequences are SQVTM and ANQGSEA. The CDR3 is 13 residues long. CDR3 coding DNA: TGCAGCGTTGTGGCAGGGGTTTCAGATACGCAGTATTTT. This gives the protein CSVVAGVSDTQYF.

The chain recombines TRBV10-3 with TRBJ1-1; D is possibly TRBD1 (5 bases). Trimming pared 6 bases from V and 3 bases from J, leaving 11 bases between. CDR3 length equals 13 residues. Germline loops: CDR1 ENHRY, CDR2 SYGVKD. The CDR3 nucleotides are TGTGCCATCAGGCGGGGGAGGGACACTGAAGCTTTCTTT. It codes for CAIRRGRDTEAFF.

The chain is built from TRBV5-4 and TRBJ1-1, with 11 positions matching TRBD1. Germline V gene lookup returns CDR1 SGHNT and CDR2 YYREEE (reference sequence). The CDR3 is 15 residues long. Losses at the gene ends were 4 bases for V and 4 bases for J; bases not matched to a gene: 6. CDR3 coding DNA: TGTGCCAGCAGCCCCGGTGGGACAGGGGGCACTGAAGCTTTCTTT. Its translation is CASSPGGTGGTEAFF.

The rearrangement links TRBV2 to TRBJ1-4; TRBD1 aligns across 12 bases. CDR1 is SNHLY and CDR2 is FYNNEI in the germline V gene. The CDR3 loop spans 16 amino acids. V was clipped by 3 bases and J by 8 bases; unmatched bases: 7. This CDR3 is CASSEGQGAGGEKLFF. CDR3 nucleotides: TGTGCCAGCAGTGAGGGACAGGGGGCGGGAGGGGAAAAACTGTTTTTT.

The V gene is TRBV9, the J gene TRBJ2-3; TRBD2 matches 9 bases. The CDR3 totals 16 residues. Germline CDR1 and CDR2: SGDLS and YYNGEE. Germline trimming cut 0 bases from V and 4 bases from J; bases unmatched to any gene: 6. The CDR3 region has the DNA TGTGCCAGCAGCGTAGCAGCAGGACTAGCGTCAGATACGCAGTATTTT. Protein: CASSVAAGLASDTQYF.

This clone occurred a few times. CDR3 nucleotides: TGTGCCAGCAGCTTGACAGGAGACATGAACACTGAAGCTTTCTTT. It is translated as CASSLTGDMNTEAFF. The J gene is TRBJ1-1, the V gene TRBV6-5; TRBD1 is a possible D gene (6 bases). CDR1 and CDR2 (germline): MNHEY, SVGAGI. CDR3 length: 15 residues. V dropped 6 bases and J dropped 0 bases, with 14 bases sitting between them.

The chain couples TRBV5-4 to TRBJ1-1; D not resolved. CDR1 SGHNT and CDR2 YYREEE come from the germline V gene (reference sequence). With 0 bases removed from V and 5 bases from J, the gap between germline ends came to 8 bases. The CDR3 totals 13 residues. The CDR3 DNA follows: TGTGCCAGCAGCTTGGACACGGTTACTGAAGCTTTCTTT. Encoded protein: CASSLDTVTEAFF. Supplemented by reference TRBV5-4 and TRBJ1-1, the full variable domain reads ETGVTQSPTHLIKTRGQQVTLRCSSQSGHNTVSWYQQALGQGPQFIFQYYREEENGRGNFPPRFSGLQFPNYSSELNVNALELDDSALYLCASSLDTVTEAFFGQGTRLTVV.

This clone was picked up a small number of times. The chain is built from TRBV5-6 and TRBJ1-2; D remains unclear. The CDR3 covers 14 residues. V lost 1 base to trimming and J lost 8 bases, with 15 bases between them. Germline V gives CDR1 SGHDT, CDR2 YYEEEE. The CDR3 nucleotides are TGTGCCAGCAGCTTGTCTGTTCAGGTTCGCGGCTACACCTTC. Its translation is CASSLSVQVRGYTF.

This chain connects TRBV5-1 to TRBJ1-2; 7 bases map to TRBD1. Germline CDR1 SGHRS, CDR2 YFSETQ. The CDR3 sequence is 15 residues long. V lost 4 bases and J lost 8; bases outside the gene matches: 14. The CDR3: CASSERQGGWKGYTF. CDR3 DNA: TGCGCCAGCAGCGAGAGACAGGGAGGTTGGAAGGGCTACACCTTC.

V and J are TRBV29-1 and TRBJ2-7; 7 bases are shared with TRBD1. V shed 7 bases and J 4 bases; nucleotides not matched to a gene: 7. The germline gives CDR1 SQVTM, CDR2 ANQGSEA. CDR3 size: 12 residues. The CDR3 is CSALGQTYEQYF. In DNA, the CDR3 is TGCAGCGCCCTGGGACAGACGTACGAGCAGTACTTC.

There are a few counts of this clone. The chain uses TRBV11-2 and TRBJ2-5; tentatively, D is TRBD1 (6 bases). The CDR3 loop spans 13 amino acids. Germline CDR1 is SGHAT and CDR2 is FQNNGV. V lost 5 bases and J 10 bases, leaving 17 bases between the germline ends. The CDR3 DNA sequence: TGTGCCAGCAGCGGCTCAGGGGCAGGAGGCCAGTACTTC. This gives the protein CASSGSGAGGQYF. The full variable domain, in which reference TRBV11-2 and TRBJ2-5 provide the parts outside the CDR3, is EAGVAQSPRYKIIEKRQSVAFWCNPISGHATLYWYQQILGQGPKLLIQFQNNGVVDDSQLPKDRFSAERLKGVDSTLKIQPAKLEDSAVYLCASSGSGAGGQYFGPGTRLLVL.

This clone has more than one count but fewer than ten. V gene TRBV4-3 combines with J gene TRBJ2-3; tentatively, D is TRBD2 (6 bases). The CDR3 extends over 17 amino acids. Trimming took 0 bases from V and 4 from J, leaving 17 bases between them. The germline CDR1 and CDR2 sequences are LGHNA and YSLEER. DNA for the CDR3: TGCGCCAGCAGCCAAGATTCTGGGAGCGGGCTGGCAGATACGCAGTATTTT. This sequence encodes CASSQDSGSGLADTQYF.

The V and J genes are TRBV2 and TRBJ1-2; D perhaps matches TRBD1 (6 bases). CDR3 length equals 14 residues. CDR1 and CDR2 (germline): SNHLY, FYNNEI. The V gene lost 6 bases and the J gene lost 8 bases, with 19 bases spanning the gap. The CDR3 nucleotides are TGTGCCAGCAGGGGACAAGGGGGTTTTGAGGGCTACACCTTC. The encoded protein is CASRGQGGFEGYTF.

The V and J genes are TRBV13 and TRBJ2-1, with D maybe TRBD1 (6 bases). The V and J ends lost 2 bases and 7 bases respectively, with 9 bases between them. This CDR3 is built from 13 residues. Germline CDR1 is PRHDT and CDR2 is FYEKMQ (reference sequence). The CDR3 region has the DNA TGTGCCAGCAGCTTACGAGGGGGAAATGAGCAGTTCTTC. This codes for CASSLRGGNEQFF.

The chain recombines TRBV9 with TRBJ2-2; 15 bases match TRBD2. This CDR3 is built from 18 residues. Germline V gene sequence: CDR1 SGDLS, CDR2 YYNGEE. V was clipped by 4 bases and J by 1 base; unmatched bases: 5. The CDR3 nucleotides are TGTGCCAGCAGCATGGGACTAGCGGGGGGCCGGAACACCGGGGAGCTGTTTTTT. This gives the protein CASSMGLAGGRNTGELFF.

CDR3 in DNA: TGTGCCAGCAGTTTACAGGGGAGCCCGGCTGAAGCTTTCTTT. The encoded protein is CASSLQGSPAEAFF. The J gene is TRBJ1-1, the V gene TRBV27; TRBD1 is a possible D gene (6 bases). From germline, CDR1 is MNHEY and CDR2 SMNVEV (reference sequence). This CDR3 contains 14 residues. Trimming removed 2 bases at V and 6 bases at J, with 13 bases between.

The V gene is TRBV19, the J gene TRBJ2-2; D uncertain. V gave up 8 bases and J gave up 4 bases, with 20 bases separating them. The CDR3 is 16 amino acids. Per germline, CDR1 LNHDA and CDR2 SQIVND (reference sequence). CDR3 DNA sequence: TGTGCCAGTTCCTCCCGTGGCCAGTTGGCCACCGGGGAGCTGTTTTTT. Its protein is CASSSRGQLATGELFF.